This is a list of T cell receptor beta chains from one sample in a study of OX40 agonist ivuxolimab in advanced cancers. Using immunoSEQ multiplex PCR, the repertoire was profiled, and TCRdb retains in-frame clones only, with some absent. The table records around 64,000 clones, 87% of them present only once. This sample comprised CD4+ or CD8+ T cells sorted from blood, obtained in a trial of the OX40 agonist ivuxolimab. The receptors were sampled from an adult with an advanced solid tumor such as melanoma, head and neck, liver or kidney cancer. The CDR3 runs from the conserved cysteine through the conserved F or W.

v_call cdr3_aa
TRBV20-1 CSAGGDTEAFF
TRBV30 CAWRGEGHPMGEQYF
TRBV30 CAWRENTYGYTF
TRBV10-3 CAISPSYNEQFF
TRBV9 CASSVDPRDYGYTF
TRBV7-2 CASSLGRGGGSTDTQYF
TRBV15 CATSGGTGGYYGYTF
TRBV6-5 CASTDTGRANYGYTF
TRBV4-2 CASSQDKSQETQYF
TRBV7-9 CASSLGQGLYF
TRBV15 CATSRDIRETQYF
TRBV7-9 CASSLEGYGNQPQHF
TRBV6-5 CASKGRAGTEAFF
TRBV2 CASSDGGSRSQHF
TRBV27 CASGPFFLAGGFYNEQFF
TRBV27 CASSSPTTGKEKLFF
TRBV28 CASSPGQPYEQYF
TRBV5-1 CASEGAGNTIYF
TRBV9 CASSAGGTAGANVLTF
TRBV19 CASSQAGSRNQPQHF
TRBV11-1 CASSLDHEQFF
TRBV5-1 CASRGAGASTDTQYF
TRBV19 CASSRGQEARDTEAFF
TRBV28 CASSFGGGTFSNQPQHF
TRBV7-2 CASSWGQGNQPQHF
TRBV9 CASSVGGRGNEQFF
TRBV5-1 CASSLEPTPGELFF
TRBV11-2 CASNVRSSGNTIYF
TRBV4-1 CASGGGDRNEQFF
TRBV28 CASSLPEREKLFF
TRBV5-1 CASRREGTDTQYF
TRBV18 CASSTGNTGELFF